This T cell receptor beta chain was recorded in a study of T-cell memory formation after mild COVID-19 (dated by TCRdb to the early 2020s). Regarding the research as a whole: Most TCR sequence clusters were specific to one of the two donors. In a couple of donors, T-cell clones that expanded and contracted after mild COVID-19 were followed by sequencing TCRalpha and TCRbeta repertoires longitudinally. The cohort was made up of two young adult volunteers, one female and one male, who were previously healthy. Summary of the overall study and its limitations: Some responding clones were detected in pre-infection memory, suggesting pre-existing cross-reactive memory T cells joined the SARS-CoV-2 response. Only two mild cases were covered by the study, and larger cohorts that include severe cases with pre-infection samples were considered necessary. The second-wave clones that peaked on day 37 were not confirmed to be SARS-CoV-2 specific. Contracting CD4+ clones turned up mainly in the CM and EM memory subsets, whereas EMRA was where CD8+ clones were enriched. From day 15 to 85, contracting clones showed balanced CD4/CD8 phenotypes, whereas a second wave of clones that expanded from day 15 to 37 leaned towards CD4+.

A few counts support this clonotype. Its antigen is currently not known. Per-base qualities were not stored, and no clone one base away is much larger. Ficoll-Paque density gradient centrifugation was used to isolate PBMCs. Instrument on record: Illumina NovaSeq 6000. cDNA libraries for TCRalpha and TCRbeta were prepared by 5'RACE using constant-segment primers, with sample barcodes and unique molecular identifiers added. Trizol reagent was used to extract RNA from every sample. The libraries were amplified in two PCR steps, and the second step added a second sample barcode and Illumina TruSeq adapters. Sequencing of libraries was performed on an Illumina NovaSeq with 2 x 150 bp paired-end reads. As for the authors' bioinformatics: With migec v1.2.7, reads were demultiplexed and then collapsed into UMI-guided consensus sequences. Using mixcr v2.1.11, UMI consensuses were aligned to TRA and TRB V and J templates and then assembled into clonotypes. Expanded or contracted clonotypes were those called significant by both edgeR and NoisET, with noise models trained on biological replicates. For edgeR calls, the cutoffs were a false discovery rate-adjusted p below 0.01 and a log2 fold-change threshold of 1. As an exploratory analysis of dynamics, max-normalized trajectories of the 1000 most abundant clonotypes were examined with PCA combined with hierarchical clustering. Each responding clone was given a CD4 or CD8 phenotype based on the CD4+ and CD8+ repertoires, which had been sequenced separately. Using fastp at Q25 and MiXCR, TCRdb reprocessed the public reads and kept productive beta chains. Rows with a matching CDR3 protein are joined into one entry that keeps the most common DNA and genes. Here the V and J calls rest on TCRdb's processing, not on the authors' analysis. For this sample the table gives 250,000 to 350,000 distinct CDR3 sequences, of which roughly an eighth were detected only once. The top ten clones comprise around a fifth of the sample.

V is pared back by 5 bases and J by 4 bases, with 18 bases lying between the germline termini. Inclusive of the bounding cysteine and phenylalanine, the CDR3 is 15 residues long. The only DNA kept is the CDR3, 45 bases in frame from the first base. CDR1 and CDR2, looked up from the germline V gene (reference sequence), are MNHNY and SVGAGI. Sequencing was performed on PBMCs or a T cell subset sorted from them (not recorded which). The sequence came from a young man who had mild COVID-19 (a few samples of this study predate the infection). The sample titles of this study are shuffled in the database, so cell type and time point are left out; the donor was told from shared clones. The rearrangement combines TRBV6-6 with TRBJ2-7, with TRBD1 as a weak D call on 7 bases. Read as DNA, the sequence is TGTGCCAGCAGTCCCACCGCACAGGGGAGGTACGAGCAGTACTTC. Its amino acids are CASSPTAQGRYEQYF.